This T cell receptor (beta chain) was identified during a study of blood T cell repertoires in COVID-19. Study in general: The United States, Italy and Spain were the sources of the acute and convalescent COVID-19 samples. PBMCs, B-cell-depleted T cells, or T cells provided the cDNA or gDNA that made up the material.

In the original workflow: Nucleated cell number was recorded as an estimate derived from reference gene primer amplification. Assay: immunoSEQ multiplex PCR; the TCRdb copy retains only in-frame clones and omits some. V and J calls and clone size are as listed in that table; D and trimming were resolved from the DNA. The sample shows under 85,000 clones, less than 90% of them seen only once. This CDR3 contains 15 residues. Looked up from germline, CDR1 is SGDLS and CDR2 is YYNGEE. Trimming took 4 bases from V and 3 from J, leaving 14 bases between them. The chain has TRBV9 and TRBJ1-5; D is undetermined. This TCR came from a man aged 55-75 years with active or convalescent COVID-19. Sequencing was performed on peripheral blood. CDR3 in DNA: TGTGCCAGCAGCATAGGCGGACTGAACAATCAGCCCCAGCATTTT. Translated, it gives CASSIGGLNNQPQHF. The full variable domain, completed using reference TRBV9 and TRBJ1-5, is DSGVTQTPKHLITATGQRVTLRCSPRSGDLSVYWYQQSLDQGLQFLIQYYNGEERAKGNILERFSAQQFPDLHSELNLSSLELGDSALYFCASSIGGLNNQPQHFGDGTRLSIL.